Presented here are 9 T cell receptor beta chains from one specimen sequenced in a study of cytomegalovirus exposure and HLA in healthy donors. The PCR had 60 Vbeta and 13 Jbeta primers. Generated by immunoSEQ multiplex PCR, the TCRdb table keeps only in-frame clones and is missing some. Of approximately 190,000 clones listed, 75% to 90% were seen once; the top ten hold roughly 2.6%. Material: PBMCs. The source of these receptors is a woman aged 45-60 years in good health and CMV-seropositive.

As DNA, the CDR3 is TGCGCCAGCAGCTTCAATGGGCGGGGGGGTACAGATACGCAGTATTTT. Its translation: CASSFNGRGGTDTQYF. The chain is built from TRBV5-1 and TRBJ2-3, with TRBD2 matching over 9 bases. Trimming removed 2 bases from V and 3 bases from J; junction bases left unmatched: 7. This CDR3 spans 16 amino acids. Germline V gene data show CDR1 as SGHRS and CDR2 as YFSETQ.

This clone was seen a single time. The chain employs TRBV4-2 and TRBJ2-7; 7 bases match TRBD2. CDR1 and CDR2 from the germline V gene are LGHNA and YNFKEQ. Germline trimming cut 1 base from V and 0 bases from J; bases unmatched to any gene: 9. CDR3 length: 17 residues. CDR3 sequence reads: CASSQVITSESSYEQYF. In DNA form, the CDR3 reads TGTGCCAGCAGCCAAGTTATCACTAGCGAAAGCTCCTACGAGCAGTACTTC.

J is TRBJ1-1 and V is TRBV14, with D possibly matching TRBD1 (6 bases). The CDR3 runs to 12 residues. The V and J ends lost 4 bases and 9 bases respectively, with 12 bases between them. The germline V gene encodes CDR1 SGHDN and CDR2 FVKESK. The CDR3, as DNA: TGTGCCAGCAGCCGACAGGACGATAAAGCTTTCTTT. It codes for CASSRQDDKAFF.

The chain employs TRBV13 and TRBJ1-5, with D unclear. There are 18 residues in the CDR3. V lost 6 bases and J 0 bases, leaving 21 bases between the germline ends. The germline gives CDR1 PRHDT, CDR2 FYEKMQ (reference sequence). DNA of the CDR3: TGTGCCAGCAGTCCTCCGATAGAGGTAGAATATAGCAATCAGCCCCAGCATTTT. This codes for CASSPPIEVEYSNQPQHF.

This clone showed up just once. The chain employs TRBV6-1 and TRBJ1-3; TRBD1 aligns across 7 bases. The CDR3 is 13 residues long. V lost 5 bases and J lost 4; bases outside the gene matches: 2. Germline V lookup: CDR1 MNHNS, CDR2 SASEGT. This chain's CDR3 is CASSSTGGNTIYF. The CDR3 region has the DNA TGTGCCAGCAGTTCGACAGGGGGAAACACCATATATTTT.

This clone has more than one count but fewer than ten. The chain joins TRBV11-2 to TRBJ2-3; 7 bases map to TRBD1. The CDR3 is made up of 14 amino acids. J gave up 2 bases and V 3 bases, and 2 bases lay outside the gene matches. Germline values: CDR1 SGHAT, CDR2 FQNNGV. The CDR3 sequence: CASSLGQPTDTQYF. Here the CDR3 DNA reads TGTGCCAGCAGCTTGGGACAGCCCACAGATACGCAGTATTTT.

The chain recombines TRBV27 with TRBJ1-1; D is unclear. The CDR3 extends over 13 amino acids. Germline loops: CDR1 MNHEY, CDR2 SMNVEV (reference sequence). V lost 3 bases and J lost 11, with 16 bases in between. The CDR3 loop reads CASSFREDTRAFF. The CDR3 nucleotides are TGTGCCAGCAGTTTTAGAGAGGATACTCGGGCTTTCTTT.

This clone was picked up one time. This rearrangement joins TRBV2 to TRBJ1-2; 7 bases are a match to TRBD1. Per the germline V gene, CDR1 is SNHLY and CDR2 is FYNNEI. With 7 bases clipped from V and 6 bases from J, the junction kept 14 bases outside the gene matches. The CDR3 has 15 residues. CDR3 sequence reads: CASTPQQGSSDGYTF. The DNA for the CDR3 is TGTGCCAGCACTCCTCAACAGGGGAGTTCTGATGGCTACACCTTC.

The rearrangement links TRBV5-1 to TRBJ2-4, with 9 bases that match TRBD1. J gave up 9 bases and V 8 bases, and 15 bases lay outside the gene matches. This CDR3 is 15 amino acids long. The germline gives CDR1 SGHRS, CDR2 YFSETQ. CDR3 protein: CARGKTTGGQLIQYF. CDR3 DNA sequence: TGCGCCAGGGGAAAGACGACAGGGGGACAACTCATTCAGTACTTC.